This TCR beta chain stems from a study of T-cell memory formation after mild COVID-19. This clonotype has just a few counts. The CDR3 is 15 residues long. CDR1 and CDR2 from the germline V gene are LGHNA and YSLEER. V shed 1 base, J shed 5 bases, and the junction held 5 bases outside the gene matches. One entry per CDR3 protein, called by TCRdb with MiXCR from the 5' RACE reads. The profile shows 110,000 or so distinct CDR3 sequences, about a fifth of them singletons. The sequencing sample was made of PBMCs or a T cell subset sorted from them (not recorded which). This clonotype was obtained from a young man who had mild COVID-19 (a few samples of this study predate the infection). Cell type and time point are not known. This chain connects TRBV4-3 to TRBJ2-5; 9 nucleotides agree with TRBD2. This chain's CDR3 is CASSQGSGGLETQYF. The CDR3 region has the DNA TGCGCCAGCAGCCAAGGGAGCGGGGGGTTGGAGACCCAGTACTTC.